The 20 T cell receptor beta chains below come from one sample, sequenced in a study of blood T cell repertoires in COVID-19. Profiling relied on immunoSEQ multiplex PCR, and the TCRdb table lists in-frame clones only, not all of them. The repertoire holds about 140,000 clones, with almost 85% as singletons. The source material was PBMCs or T cells enriched from blood (not recorded which). The receptors derive from a woman aged 45-59 years with acute COVID-19.

The CDR3 nucleotides read TGTGCCAGCAGCCGGGACAGCTACGAGCAGTACTTC. It translates to CASSRDSYEQYF. The V and J genes are TRBV2 and TRBJ2-7; TRBD1 aligns across 7 bases. Trimming cost V 6 bases and J 3 bases; bases outside gene matches: 2. This CDR3 has 12 amino acids. Per germline, CDR1 SNHLY and CDR2 FYNNEI. The full variable domain, with the rest looked up from reference TRBV2 and TRBJ2-7, is EPEVTQTPSHQVTQMGQEVILRCVPISNHLYFYWYRQILGQKVEFLVSFYNNEISEKSEIFDDQFSVERPDGSNFTLKIRSTKLEDSAMYFCASSRDSYEQYFGPGTRLTVT.

The chain combines TRBV5-6 with TRBJ1-3; D is undetermined. The CDR3 is made up of 15 amino acids. Trimming took off 4 bases at V and 0 bases at J, with 11 bases between the two ends. Germline loops: CDR1 SGHDT, CDR2 YYEEEE. CDR3 sequence: CASSGAGNSGNTIYF. As DNA, the CDR3 is TGTGCCAGCAGCGGAGCCGGTAACTCTGGAAACACCATATATTTT.

This sequence joins TRBV9 and TRBJ2-5; D is possibly TRBD2 (6 bases). This CDR3 is 16 amino acids long. V was pared by 3 bases and J by 1 base, with 16 bases between. The germline gives CDR1 SGDLS, CDR2 YYNGEE. As DNA, the CDR3 is TGTGCCAGCAGCGCCAGGACTATTGAGGGCCAAGAGACCCAGTACTTC. Its translation: CASSARTIEGQETQYF. The variable domain in full, with the rest retrieved from reference TRBV9 and TRBJ2-5, is DSGVTQTPKHLITATGQRVTLRCSPRSGDLSVYWYQQSLDQGLQFLIQYYNGEERAKGNILERFSAQQFPDLHSELNLSSLELGDSALYFCASSARTIEGQETQYFGPGTRLLVL.

This chain links TRBV4-1 with TRBJ1-1, with D perhaps matching TRBD1 (5 bases). Germline V gene data show CDR1 as MGHRA and CDR2 as YSYEKL. V lost 1 base, J lost 5 bases, and 8 bases lay in between. The CDR3 has 13 residues. The DNA of the CDR3 is TGCGCCAGCAGCCAAGTGAAGGGGACTGAAGCTTTCTTT. As protein: CASSQVKGTEAFF.

V and J are TRBV19 and TRBJ1-5, with 9 bases lining up with TRBD1. V shed 8 bases and J 7 bases; nucleotides not matched to a gene: 9. CDR1 is LNHDA and CDR2 is SQIVND in the germline V gene (reference sequence). The CDR3 runs to 14 residues. CDR3 sequence: CASRTGTGIQPQHF. As DNA, the CDR3 is TGTGCCAGTCGTACCGGGACAGGGATCCAGCCCCAGCATTTT.

V and J are TRBV7-9 and TRBJ2-1; 7 bases agree with TRBD2. This CDR3 region has 17 residues. The germline CDR1 and CDR2 sequences are SEHNR and FQNEAQ (reference sequence). Losses at the gene ends were 4 bases for V and 0 bases for J; bases not matched to a gene: 9. CDR3 residues: CASSSLRGGSSYNEQFF. The CDR3 nucleotides read TGTGCCAGCAGCTCCTTGCGGGGAGGGAGCTCCTACAATGAGCAGTTCTTC.

In this sample, this clone turned up once. J is TRBJ2-3 and V is TRBV4-3; 9 bases are shared with TRBD2. Germline lookup yields CDR1 LGHNA and CDR2 YSLEER. The ends lost 4 bases at V and 5 bases at J; junction bases unmatched: 16. The CDR3 runs to 18 residues. The CDR3, as DNA: TGCGCCAGCAGCCCCTCCGCGCGGGGCGGGAGGGCCGTAGATACGCAGTATTTT. Its protein is CASSPSARGGRAVDTQYF.

This clone was found once. This chain links TRBV18 with TRBJ2-1, with TRBD1 identical over 7 bases. V lost 3 bases to trimming and J lost 5 bases; unmatched junction nucleotides: 7. This CDR3 is 15 amino acids long. Germline loops: CDR1 KGHSH, CDR2 LQKENI. Here the CDR3 reads CASSPPTGKNNEQFF. In DNA form, the CDR3 reads TGTGCCAGCTCACCCCCGACAGGGAAAAACAATGAGCAGTTCTTC.

This chain connects TRBV7-2 to TRBJ1-5, with D possibly being TRBD1 (6 bases). From germline, CDR1 is SGHTA and CDR2 FQGNSA. The V gene lost 8 bases and the J gene lost 2 bases, with 10 bases spanning the gap. This CDR3 spans 13 amino acids. This CDR3 reads CASGGGGNQPQHF. The CDR3, as DNA: TGTGCCAGCGGCGGGGGCGGCAATCAGCCCCAGCATTTT.

This sequence joins TRBV5-1 and TRBJ1-2; D gene ambiguous. V dropped 0 bases and J dropped 8 bases, with 11 bases sitting between them. This CDR3 has 13 residues. CDR1 is SGHRS, CDR2 YFSETQ, per germline. CDR3 coding DNA: TGCGCCAGCAGCTTGGCCGAGCCCGTCGGCTACACCTTC. Its protein product is CASSLAEPVGYTF. The full variable domain, rest sourced from reference TRBV5-1 and TRBJ1-2, is KAGVTQTPRYLIKTRGQQVTLSCSPISGHRSVSWYQQTPGQGLQFLFEYFSETQRNKGNFPGRFSGRQFSNSRSEMNVSTLELGDSALYLCASSLAEPVGYTFGSGTRLTVV.

J is TRBJ2-3 and V is TRBV5-4; 7 bases align to TRBD1. Germline loops: CDR1 SGHNT, CDR2 YYREEE (reference sequence). The V segment lost 2 bases and the J segment 0 bases; nucleotides outside the gene matches: 6. CDR3 size: 16 residues. This CDR3 reads CASSFPQGISTDTQYF. The CDR3 nucleotides are TGTGCCAGCAGCTTCCCACAGGGGATAAGCACAGATACGCAGTATTTT.

The chain carries TRBV7-2 and TRBJ2-7; 9 nucleotides line up with TRBD2. The V gene end was trimmed by 5 bases and the J gene end by 2 bases; junction bases not matched to a gene: 4. Germline V gene lookup returns CDR1 SGHTA and CDR2 FQGNSA. The CDR3 has 14 amino acids. CDR3 sequence reads: CASSPGTSPYEQYF. For the CDR3, the DNA is TGTGCCAGCAGCCCCGGGACTAGCCCCTACGAGCAGTACTTC.

V usage is TRBV3-1 (or the pseudogene TRBV3-2) and J usage is TRBJ2-1, with D perhaps TRBD2 (5 bases). This CDR3 comprises 14 residues. V was pared by 1 base and J by 3 bases, with 7 bases between. CDR1 and CDR2 (germline): LGHDT, YNNKEL (reference sequence). Here the CDR3 reads CASSQGGDYNEQFF. CDR3 nucleotide sequence: TGTGCCAGCAGCCAAGGGGGAGACTACAATGAGCAGTTCTTC.

The V call is TRBV21-1, the J call TRBJ2-7; the listed D gene, TRBD1, was not tested against the DNA. TRBV21-1 is annotated as a pseudogene. This CDR3 is built from 14 residues. The CDR3 DNA reads as TGTGCCAGCAGCGGGACAGGGGAGACCTACGAGCAGTACTTC. Translation gives CASSGTGETYEQYF.

V usage is TRBV28 and J usage is TRBJ2-1; 9 positions agree with TRBD1. J gave up 5 bases and V 5 bases, and 7 bases lay outside the gene matches. Germline V gene lookup returns CDR1 MDHEN and CDR2 SYDVKM. The length of the CDR3 is 15 residues. The CDR3 sequence is CASSPVGTGNNEQFF. The CDR3 DNA follows: TGTGCCAGCAGTCCGGTTGGGACAGGGAACAATGAGCAGTTCTTC.

V usage is TRBV12-5 and J usage is TRBJ2-7; 7 bases align to TRBD1. CDR1 and CDR2 from the germline V gene are LGHNT and FRNRAP. The CDR3 length is 15 residues. Losses at the gene ends were 2 bases for V and 3 bases for J; bases not matched to a gene: 7. The CDR3 region is CASGLSETGIYEQYF. The CDR3 DNA follows: TGTGCTAGTGGTTTGTCCGAGACAGGGATCTACGAGCAGTACTTC.

The chain uses TRBV4-3 and TRBJ2-1; 12 bases map to TRBD2. V lost 0 bases, J lost 9 bases, and 12 bases stayed unmatched. The CDR3 runs 18 residues. In germline, CDR1 is LGHNA, CDR2 YSLEER. CDR3 DNA sequence: TGCGCCAGCAGCCAAGACAGGCTAGCGGGAGGGCCAGTAGTTGAGCAGTTCTTC. It is translated as CASSQDRLAGGPVVEQFF.

V is TRBV7-2 and J is TRBJ2-3; TRBD2 matches 7 bases. The germline gives CDR1 SGHTA, CDR2 FQGNSA. This CDR3 spans 15 amino acids. The V and J ends lost 7 bases and 4 bases, in that order; junction bases with no gene match: 11. CDR3: CASTWGGSAPDTQYF. CDR3 DNA sequence: TGTGCCAGCACCTGGGGGGGATCGGCGCCAGATACGCAGTATTTT.

The chain recombines TRBV19 with TRBJ2-7; 11 positions agree with TRBD2. Germline lookup yields CDR1 LNHDA and CDR2 SQIVND (reference sequence). V gave up 5 bases and J gave up 4 bases; unmatched junction bases: 4. The CDR3 covers 14 residues. The CDR3 region has the DNA TGTGCCAGTAGTCTAGCGGGAGGTATTTACGAGCAGTACTTC. Translation: CASSLAGGIYEQYF.

This clone has more than one count but fewer than ten. This chain joins TRBV7-9 and TRBJ2-7; D gene unclear. This CDR3 is 12 amino acids long. V lost 5 bases, J lost 6 bases, and 11 bases lay in between. Germline values: CDR1 SEHNR, CDR2 FQNEAQ (reference sequence). CDR3 nucleotides: TGTGCCAGCAGCCCACCGGAGCCCGAGCAGTACTTC. It yields the protein CASSPPEPEQYF.